This TCR beta chain comes out of a study of neurological immune-mediated disorders. The group of healthy controls was made up of people who were blood bank volunteers in Maryland, USA. At least ten counts were recorded for this clonotype. With 10-nucleotide random UMIs included, cDNA was synthesized by 5'RACE. Every sequencing run gave over 200 million TCR-beta sequences, taken from 15-18 subjects. TCRdb reprocessed the 5' RACE reads with MiXCR, giving one entry per CDR3 protein. This table holds some 30,000 distinct CDR3 sequences, 4% to 5.5% found once. Looked up from germline, CDR1 is SGHRS and CDR2 is YFSETQ. CDR3 length: 14 residues. The V gene lost 4 bases and the J gene lost 3 bases, with 13 bases spanning the gap.

The source material was PBMCs. J is TRBJ2-5 and V is TRBV5-1; either TRBD1 or TRBD2 may fit D (6 bases each). The receptor's source is a man aged 18-30 years in good health. Here the CDR3 DNA reads TGCGCCAGCAGCCCGTCGGGGGCTGAAGAGACCCAGTACTTC. Its protein is CASSPSGAEETQYF.